This T cell receptor beta chain came from a study of blood T cell repertoires in COVID-19 (dated by TCRdb to 2018 to 2021). Some background on the complete study: Samples from collaborators originated in the United States, Italy and Spain and spanned both the acute and convalescent phases of COVID-19. The samples were drawn from two sources: the first 160 participants of the ongoing ImmuneRACE study, and 1,200 or so subjects contributed by 6 global collaborators. The prospective study material was composed of cDNA or gDNA derived from T cells, B-cell-depleted T cells, or PBMCs. Where available, HLA class I and class II types were taken from metadata supplied by the sample provider and were not determined by assay-based typing. Subjects who had been exposed to COVID-19, were actively infected with it, or had recovered from it provided the deeply sampled blood TCRbeta repertoires that made up the dataset. A de-identified subject ID, COVID-19 status, age in years and sex were almost always included in the sample metadata. A freely available public database, intended as a resource for researchers studying the immune response to SARS-CoV-2, is where the repertoires were released.

This clone was seen a few times. Its antigen remains undetermined. No quality values exist for individual bases; no much larger clone is one base distant. This same CDR3 is encoded by further DNA sequences in the sample. Summary of the overall study and its limitations: How much clinical and demographic metadata was included differed by source and by participant, and the metadata was provided uncurated.

The collaborating institutions used their own protocols to collect whole blood in K2EDTA tubes. For TCRbeta analysis, collaborators shipped samples in one of three forms: frozen whole blood, isolated PBMCs, or DNA extracted from either of those sample types. V is reduced by 0 bases and J by 7 bases, leaving a spacing of 5 bases between them. As encoded in the germline V gene, CDR1 is SGDLS while CDR2 is YYNGEE. From the cysteine up to the phenylalanine, the CDR3 has a length of 12 residues. The entry retains the CDR3 DNA only, 36 bases that are in frame from base 1. The immunoSEQ Assay, a bias-controlled multiplex PCR, was used to amplify TCRbeta CDR3 regions from genomic DNA. As for the original processing: Within the assay, amplification of reference gene primers was used to estimate how many nucleated cells each sample contained. To quantify the absolute abundance of each unique TCRbeta CDR3 rearrangement, sequence reads were collapsed and filtered. For each sample, productive Simpson clonality was calculated as the square root of Simpson's diversity index across productive rearrangements. This immuneACCESS table, as held by TCRdb, lists in-frame sequences with V and J called but not all clones. Of the missing ones, under half trace to an unresolved V gene in checked studies; the others have no known cause. That table gives V, J and clone size, and the DNA gave D and trimming. The sample profile shows about 190,000 clones; under 85% of them were found once. The ten top clones hold around 6.3% of the sample.

The sequence is built from TRBV9 and TRBJ2-1; no D gene call is confident. This TCR came from a woman aged 40 to 50 with acute or convalescent COVID-19. Input material: peripheral blood. Here the CDR3 is given as CASSVDLNEQFF. The nucleotides read TGTGCCAGCAGCGTAGATCTGAATGAGCAGTTCTTC.